Listed below are T cell receptor beta chains from one sample, sequenced in a study of CD8+ T cells in alopecia areata. Libraries were prepared by immunoSEQ multiplex PCR; TCRdb keeps only in-frame clonotypes and omits some of them. The data show some 120,000 clones, 45% to 65% seen once. The sequences come from CD4+ T cells sorted from blood, collected at week 0. Source of these receptors: a human donor with alopecia areata. CDR3s include the opening cysteine and the closing phenylalanine or tryptophan. The D gene is left open where the match is weak. Only some rows state a clone size, as once, few, many or a class for expanded clones.

CDR3 protein: CASRSRQGSDTEAFF
CDR3 DNA: TGCGCCAGCAGGTCGAGGCAGGGGTCGGACACTGAAGCTTTCTTT
J gene: TRBJ1-1
clone size: NA
D gene: NA
V gene: TRBV5-1

CDR3 protein: CTRDPTTGLTDTQYF
CDR3 DNA: TGCACCAGAGACCCTACGACGGGGCTCACAGATACGCAGTATTTT
J gene: TRBJ2-3
clone size: NA
D gene: NA
V gene: TRBV1

CDR3 protein: CASSPRANTEAFF
CDR3 DNA: TGTGCCAGCTCACCACGGGCGAACACTGAAGCTTTCTTT
J gene: TRBJ1-1
clone size: NA
D gene: NA
V gene: TRBV18

CDR3 protein: CASSLNRGGIETQYF
CDR3 DNA: TGTGCCAGCAGCTTAAACAGGGGCGGGATAGAGACCCAGTACTTC
J gene: TRBJ2-5
clone size: few
D gene: NA
V gene: TRBV7-3

CDR3 protein: CASSGKTSGWADTQYF
CDR3 DNA: TGCGCCAGCAGCGGCAAGACTAGCGGGTGGGCAGATACGCAGTATTTT
J gene: TRBJ2-3
clone size: once
D gene: TRBD2
V gene: TRBV5-1

CDR3 protein: CASSLLAGANTGELFF
CDR3 DNA: TGCGCCAGCAGCTTACTAGCGGGGGCGAACACCGGGGAGCTGTTTTTT
J gene: TRBJ2-2
clone size: NA
D gene: TRBD2
V gene: TRBV5-1

CDR3 protein: CASSLRTSEGETQYF
CDR3 DNA: TGTGCCAGCTCACTACGGACTAGCGAGGGGGAGACCCAGTACTTC
J gene: TRBJ2-5
clone size: NA
D gene: TRBD2
V gene: TRBV18

CDR3 protein: CASSEYRTSDPQETQYF
CDR3 DNA: TGTGCCAGCAGTGAATACAGGACTAGCGATCCTCAAGAGACCCAGTACTTC
J gene: TRBJ2-5
clone size: NA
D gene: TRBD2
V gene: TRBV25-1

CDR3 protein: CASGGAGTSNEKLFF
CDR3 DNA: TGTGCCAGCGGGGGGGCTGGGACATCCAATGAAAAACTGTTTTTT
J gene: TRBJ1-4
clone size: NA
D gene: NA
V gene: TRBV2

CDR3 protein: CASSGTDDQPQHF
CDR3 DNA: TGTGCCAGCAGTGGGACAGATGATCAGCCCCAGCATTTT
J gene: TRBJ1-5
clone size: few
D gene: NA
V gene: TRBV6-1

CDR3 protein: CASSAEPGADTQYF
CDR3 DNA: TGTGCCAGCAGCGCCGAACCTGGGGCAGATACGCAGTATTTT
J gene: TRBJ2-3
clone size: NA
D gene: NA
V gene: TRBV7-3

CDR3 protein: CASSPRTGDYGYTF
CDR3 DNA: TGTGCCAGCTCACCAAGGACAGGGGATTATGGCTACACCTTC
J gene: TRBJ1-2
clone size: NA
D gene: TRBD1
V gene: TRBV18

CDR3 protein: CASSSGQGVNEKLFF
CDR3 DNA: TGCGCCAGCAGCTCAGGACAGGGAGTTAATGAAAAACTGTTTTTT
J gene: TRBJ1-4
clone size: NA
D gene: TRBD1
V gene: TRBV4-1

CDR3 protein: CASSIAAGSTGNTIYF
CDR3 DNA: TGTGCCAGTAGTATTGCTGCAGGGTCGACTGGAAACACCATATATTTT
J gene: TRBJ1-3
clone size: few
D gene: NA
V gene: TRBV19

CDR3 protein: CASSFSGANVLTF
CDR3 DNA: TGTGCCAGTAGCTTCTCTGGGGCCAACGTCCTGACTTTC
J gene: TRBJ2-6
clone size: NA
D gene: NA
V gene: TRBV19

CDR3 protein: CASSQDYADRGQETQYF
CDR3 DNA: TGTGCCAGCAGCCAAGATTATGCAGACAGGGGCCAAGAGACCCAGTACTTC
J gene: TRBJ2-5
clone size: NA
D gene: TRBD1
V gene: TRBV14

CDR3 protein: CAIGKAEGGETQYF
CDR3 DNA: TGTGCCATCGGGAAGGCGGAGGGGGGGGAGACCCAGTACTTC
J gene: TRBJ2-5
clone size: NA
D gene: NA
V gene: TRBV10-3

CDR3 protein: CASSQARGPNEQFF
CDR3 DNA: TGTGCCAGCAGCCAAGCACGAGGGCCCAATGAGCAGTTCTTC
J gene: TRBJ2-1
clone size: NA
D gene: NA
V gene: TRBV4-2

CDR3 protein: CASTWAFNQPQHF
CDR3 DNA: TGTGCCAGCACATGGGCCTTCAATCAGCCCCAGCATTTT
J gene: TRBJ1-5
clone size: NA
D gene: NA
V gene: TRBV7-8

CDR3 protein: CASSNNLQGNYGYTF
CDR3 DNA: TGCGCCAGCAGCAACAACCTCCAGGGAAACTATGGCTACACCTTC
J gene: TRBJ1-2
clone size: NA
D gene: NA
V gene: TRBV5-1

CDR3 protein: CASSPGGQGGDTEAFF
CDR3 DNA: TGTGCCAGCAGCCCGGGAGGACAGGGAGGGGACACTGAAGCTTTCTTT
J gene: TRBJ1-1
clone size: few
D gene: TRBD1
V gene: TRBV5-4

CDR3 protein: CAISESGYEQYF
CDR3 DNA: TGTGCCATCAGTGAGTCAGGGTACGAGCAGTACTTC
J gene: TRBJ2-7
clone size: few
D gene: NA
V gene: TRBV10-3

CDR3 protein: CASGGTGNTEAFF
CDR3 DNA: TGTGCCAGCGGCGGGACTGGGAACACTGAAGCTTTCTTT
J gene: TRBJ1-1
clone size: NA
D gene: NA
V gene: TRBV28

CDR3 protein: CAWAQGRSTDTQYF
CDR3 DNA: TGTGCCTGGGCTCAGGGGCGTAGCACAGATACGCAGTATTTT
J gene: TRBJ2-3
clone size: NA
D gene: NA
V gene: TRBV30

CDR3 protein: CASSLPPGRTSYEQYF
CDR3 DNA: TGTGCCAGCAGCTTACCCCCGGGACGGACCTCCTACGAGCAGTACTTC
J gene: TRBJ2-7
clone size: NA
D gene: NA
V gene: TRBV7-2

CDR3 protein: CASSFWNEQFF
CDR3 DNA: TGTGCCAGCAGTTTTTGGAATGAGCAGTTCTTC
J gene: TRBJ2-1
clone size: NA
D gene: NA
V gene: TRBV27

CDR3 protein: CASSYSILRGYTF
CDR3 DNA: TGTGCCAGCAGTTACTCGATTCTTCGGGGCTACACCTTC
J gene: TRBJ1-2
clone size: NA
D gene: NA
V gene: TRBV6-5

CDR3 protein: CASSSVETDTQYF
CDR3 DNA: TGCGCCAGCAGCTCGGTTGAAACAGATACGCAGTATTTT
J gene: TRBJ2-3
clone size: few
D gene: NA
V gene: TRBV5-1

CDR3 protein: CASSQESLGGTSNEKLFF
CDR3 DNA: TGCGCCAGCAGCCAAGAGAGCCTCGGGGGGACCTCTAATGAAAAACTGTTTTTT
J gene: TRBJ1-4
clone size: NA
D gene: NA
V gene: TRBV4-3

CDR3 protein: CASSPDRIYGYTF
CDR3 DNA: TGTGCCAGCAGCCCCGACAGGATCTATGGCTACACCTTC
J gene: TRBJ1-2
clone size: once
D gene: NA
V gene: TRBV7-2